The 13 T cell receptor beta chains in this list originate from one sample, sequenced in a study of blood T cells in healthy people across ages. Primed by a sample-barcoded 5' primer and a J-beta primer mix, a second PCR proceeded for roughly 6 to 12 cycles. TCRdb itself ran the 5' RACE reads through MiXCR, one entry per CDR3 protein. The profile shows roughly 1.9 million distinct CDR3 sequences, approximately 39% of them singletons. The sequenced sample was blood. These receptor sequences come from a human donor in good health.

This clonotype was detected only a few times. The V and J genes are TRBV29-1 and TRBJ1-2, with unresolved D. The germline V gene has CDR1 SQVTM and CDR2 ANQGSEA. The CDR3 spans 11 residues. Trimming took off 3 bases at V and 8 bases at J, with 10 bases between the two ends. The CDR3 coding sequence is TGCAGCGTTGAGTTCCAGGCAGGCTACACCTTC. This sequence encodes CSVEFQAGYTF.

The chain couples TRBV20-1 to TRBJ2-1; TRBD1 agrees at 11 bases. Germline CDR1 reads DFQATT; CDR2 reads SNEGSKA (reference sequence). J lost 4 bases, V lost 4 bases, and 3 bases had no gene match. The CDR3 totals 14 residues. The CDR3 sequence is CSAMDRGLYNEQFF. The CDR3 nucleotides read TGCAGTGCTATGGACAGGGGGCTGTACAATGAGCAGTTCTTC.

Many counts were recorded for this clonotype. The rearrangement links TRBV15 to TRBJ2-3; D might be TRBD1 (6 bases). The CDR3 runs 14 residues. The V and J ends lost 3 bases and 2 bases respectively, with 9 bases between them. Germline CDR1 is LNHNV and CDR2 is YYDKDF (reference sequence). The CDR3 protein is CATSRDRFTDTQYF. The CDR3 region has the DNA TGTGCCACCAGCAGGGACAGATTCACAGATACGCAGTATTTT.

CDR3 loop: CASSSDGGNSPLHF. CDR3 bases: TGTGCCAGCAGCTCGGACGGGGGTAATTCACCCCTCCACTTT. The V gene is TRBV5-5, the J gene TRBJ1-6; TRBD1 might be the D (5 bases). The germline CDR1 and CDR2 sequences are SGHKS and YYEKEE (reference sequence). Trimming pared 3 bases from V and 6 bases from J, leaving 10 bases between. CDR3 length: 14 residues.

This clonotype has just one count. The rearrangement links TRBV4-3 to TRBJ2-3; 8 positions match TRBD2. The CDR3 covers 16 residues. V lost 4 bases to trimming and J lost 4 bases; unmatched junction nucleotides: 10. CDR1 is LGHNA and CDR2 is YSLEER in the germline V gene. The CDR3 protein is CASSRATGGQADTQYF. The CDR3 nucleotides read TGCGCCAGCAGCCGCGCCACGGGGGGGCAGGCAGATACGCAGTATTTT.

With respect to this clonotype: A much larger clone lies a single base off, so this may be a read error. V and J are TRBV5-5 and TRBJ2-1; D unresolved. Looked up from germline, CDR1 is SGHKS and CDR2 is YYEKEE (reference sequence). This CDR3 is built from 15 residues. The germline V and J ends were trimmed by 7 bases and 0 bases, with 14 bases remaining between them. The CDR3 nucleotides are TGTGCCAGCGGCCCTACGTACATCTCCTACAATGAGCAGTTCTTC. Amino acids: CASGPTYISYNEQFF.

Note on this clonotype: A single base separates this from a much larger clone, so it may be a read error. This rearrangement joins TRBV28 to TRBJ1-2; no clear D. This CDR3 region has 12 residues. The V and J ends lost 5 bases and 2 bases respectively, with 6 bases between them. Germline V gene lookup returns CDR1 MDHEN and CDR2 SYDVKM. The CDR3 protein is CASSMDNYGYTF. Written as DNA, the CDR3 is TGTGCCAGCAGTATGGACAACTATGGCTACACCTTC.

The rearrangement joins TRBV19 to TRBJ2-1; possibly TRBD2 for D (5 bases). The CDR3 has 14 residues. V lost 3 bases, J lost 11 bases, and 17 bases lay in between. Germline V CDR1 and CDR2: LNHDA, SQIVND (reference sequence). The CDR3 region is CASSIGPSGTKQFF. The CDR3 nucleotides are TGTGCCAGTAGTATCGGGCCATCGGGAACCAAGCAGTTCTTC.

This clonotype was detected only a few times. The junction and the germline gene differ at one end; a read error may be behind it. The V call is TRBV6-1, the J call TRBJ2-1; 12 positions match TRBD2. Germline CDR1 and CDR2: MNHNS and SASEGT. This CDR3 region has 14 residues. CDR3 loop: CASSASGGDNEQFF. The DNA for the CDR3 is TGTGCCAGCAGTGCTAGCGGGGGGGACAACGAGCAGTTCTTC.

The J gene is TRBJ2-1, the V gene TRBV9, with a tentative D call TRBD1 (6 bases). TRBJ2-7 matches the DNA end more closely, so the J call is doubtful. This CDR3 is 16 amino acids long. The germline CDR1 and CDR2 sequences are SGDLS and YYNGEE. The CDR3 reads CASSPGATSSYNEQYF. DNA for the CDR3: TGTGCCAGCAGCCCAGGGGCGACGAGCTCCTACAATGAGCAGTACTTC.

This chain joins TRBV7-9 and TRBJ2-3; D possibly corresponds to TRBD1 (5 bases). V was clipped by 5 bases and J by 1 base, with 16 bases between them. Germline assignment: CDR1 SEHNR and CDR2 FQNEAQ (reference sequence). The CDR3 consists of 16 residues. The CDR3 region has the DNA TGTGCCAGCAGCCCGACCTCCCTAGGGGGCACAGATACGCAGTATTTT. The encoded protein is CASSPTSLGGTDTQYF.

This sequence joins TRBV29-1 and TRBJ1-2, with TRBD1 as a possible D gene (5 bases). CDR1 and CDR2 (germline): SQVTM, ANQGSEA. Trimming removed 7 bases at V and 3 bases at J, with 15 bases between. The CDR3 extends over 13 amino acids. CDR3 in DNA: TGCAGCGCCCACTTAAGGGGAGACTATGGCTACACCTTC. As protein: CSAHLRGDYGYTF.

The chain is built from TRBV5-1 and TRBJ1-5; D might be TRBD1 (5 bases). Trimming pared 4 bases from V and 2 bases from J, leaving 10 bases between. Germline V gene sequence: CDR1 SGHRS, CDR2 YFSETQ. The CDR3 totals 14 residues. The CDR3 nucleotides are TGCGCCAGCAGCACGGGGGGTGGCAATCAGCCCCAGCATTTT. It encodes CASSTGGGNQPQHF.